This TCR beta chain was found in a study of T-cell reconstitution after alpha-beta-depleted transplantation in children. Unique molecular identifiers were incorporated into the prepared TCRbeta library. From the PCR reads, TCRdb called clonotypes with MiXCR, one entry per CDR3 protein. The top ten clones hold approximately 15% of a sample with around 490,000 distinct CDR3 sequences, about 10% of them seen once. Notes on this clonotype: Its antigen is still unknown.

Germline CDR1 is MDHEN and CDR2 is SYDVKM. V was trimmed by 4 bases and J by 2 bases, leaving 22 bases between them. The length of the CDR3 is 18 residues. Study observations and caveats: Reportedly, alpha-beta T cells present about two months post-transplant originated from several hundred expanded clones of graft origin. One year post-transplant, T-cell counts and diversity were largely derived from T cells produced anew. After transplant, high TCRbeta diversity at day 60 in some patients arose from surviving recipient T cells and thymic progenitors.

The source is a female patient aged 2-10 years who had a stem cell transplant for aplastic anemia, so the T cells may come from the graft donor. The gene calls are TRBV28 and TRBJ2-3; D might be TRBD1 (5 bases). Sample: PBMCs, mostly from graft donor cells, taken 180 days after TCRalphabeta/CD19-depleted stem cell transplant. The DNA for the CDR3 is TGTGCCAGCAGTTCGCCCTACCGCGGACATTCGTCCACAGATACGCAGTATTTT. This sequence encodes CASSSPYRGHSSTDTQYF.